Here is one TCR beta chain with its context. Its recognized antigen is unknown. No much larger clone is present one base from it, and per-base qualities are unavailable. The CDR3 covers 16 residues, taking in both the cysteine and the phenylalanine. Of the read, only the CDR3 DNA is kept; its 48 bases are in frame from base 1. The germline V gene specifies SGHRS as CDR1 and YFSETQ as CDR2. A distance of 9 bases separates the germline ends of V and J, which lose 0 bases and 0 bases respectively. This entry is derived from a study of blood T cell repertoires in COVID-19 (dated by TCRdb to the early 2020s). Regarding the research as a whole: Samples covering the acute and convalescent phases of COVID-19 were provided by collaborators in the United States, Italy and Spain. The material from the prospective study consisted of cDNA or gDNA derived from T cells, B-cell-depleted T cells, or PBMCs. Deeply sampled blood TCRbeta repertoires from subjects exposed to, actively infected with, or recovered from COVID-19 were included in the dataset. The repertoires were released in a freely available public database intended as a resource for research on the immune response to SARS-CoV-2. Samples came from the ongoing ImmuneRACE study (first 160 participants) plus 1,254 subjects from 6 global collaborators. Sample metadata almost always included a de-identified subject ID, COVID-19 status, age in years and sex. Where available, HLA class I and class II types were obtained from metadata supplied by the sample provider rather than from assay-based typing.

Results the study describes overall, beyond this receptor: The quantity of clinical and demographic metadata differed by source and by participant and was supplied without curation.

Each collaborating institution followed its own protocols to collect whole blood in K2EDTA tubes. For TCRbeta analysis, collaborator samples were shipped as frozen whole blood, as isolated PBMCs, or as DNA extracted from either sample type. The immunoSEQ Assay, a bias-controlled multiplex PCR, was used to amplify TCRbeta CDR3 regions from genomic DNA. As for how the authors treated the data: Nucleated cell counts per sample were estimated from amplification of reference gene primers within the assay. To quantify the absolute abundance of each unique TCRbeta CDR3 rearrangement, sequence reads were collapsed and filtered. Productive Simpson clonality was computed per sample as the square root of Simpson's diversity index over productive rearrangements. In TCRdb, the immuneACCESS table is reduced to in-frame sequences with V and J assigned. These tables do not hold every clone; where another copy was compared, an unresolved V gene accounts for under half, and the others remain unexplained. That table is the source of V, J and clone size, and D and trimming were worked out from the DNA. Here the sample has roughly 130,000 clones; around 80% occur a single time. The biggest ten clones account for approximately 3.6% of the sample.

Sequences were obtained from peripheral blood. The sequence links TRBV5-1 to TRBJ2-2, with the D gene not clear enough to name. This receptor was obtained from a man in his sixties with acute or convalescent COVID-19. The bases are TGCGCCAGCAGCTTGGTAGCCTTTACGAACACCGGGGAGCTGTTTTTT. This translates into CASSLVAFTNTGELFF.